This T cell receptor (beta chain) emerged from a study of radiotherapy plus CTLA-4 blockade in lung cancer. Findings of the study overall: In blood, tumor-derived TCR clones expanded after radiotherapy plus ipilimumab.

Patients had chemo-refractory metastatic non-small-cell lung cancer and received focal radiation plus CTLA-4 blockade that used ipilimumab. CDR1 and CDR2 (germline): SNHLY, FYNNEI. The CDR3 totals 14 residues. The V gene end was trimmed by 3 bases and the J gene end by 12 bases; junction bases not matched to a gene: 6. Assay used: immunoSEQ multiplex PCR; TCRdb lists only in-frame clones, some missing. The data show 90,000 or so clones, approximately 86% seen once. A word on this clone: What it binds is not known.

This chain joins TRBV2 and TRBJ2-1; 12 bases agree with TRBD1. The receptor comes from a human donor with non-small cell lung cancer who had a partial response to radiotherapy plus ipilimumab. This specimen consisted of peripheral blood, obtained from a patient treated with radiotherapy plus ipilimumab. CDR3 in amino acids: CASSDGTGGIGQFF. In DNA form, the CDR3 reads TGTGCCAGCAGTGATGGGACAGGGGGCATTGGGCAGTTCTTC.